The rows below give T cell receptor beta chains drawn from one sample of a study of cytomegalovirus exposure and HLA in healthy donors. The data were produced by immunoSEQ multiplex PCR, yet TCRdb's version contains in-frame clones alone and is incomplete. The sample lists 95,000 to 150,000 clones; 85% to 90% were seen once. Sequenced: PBMCs. These receptors were obtained from a woman between 18 and 29 years old in good health and CMV-seropositive. CDR3s include the opening cysteine and the closing phenylalanine or tryptophan. D genes are given only for firm matches. The listing skips clone size in some rows; elsewhere it reads once, few, many or a size class.

D gene: NA
J gene: TRBJ2-7
clone size: NA
V gene: TRBV5-1
CDR3 protein: CASSLDTIYEQYF
CDR3 DNA: TGCGCCAGCAGCCTGGACACGATCTACGAGCAGTACTTC

D gene: TRBD1
J gene: TRBJ1-1
clone size: NA
V gene: TRBV7-9
CDR3 protein: CASSHTGAVGTEAFF
CDR3 DNA: TGTGCCAGCAGCCATACAGGGGCGGTAGGGACTGAAGCTTTCTTT

D gene: TRBD1
J gene: TRBJ1-2
clone size: NA
V gene: TRBV4-3
CDR3 protein: CASSRRQGDGYGYTF
CDR3 DNA: TGCGCCAGCAGCCGCCGACAGGGAGATGGCTATGGCTACACCTTC

D gene: NA
J gene: TRBJ1-1
clone size: NA
V gene: TRBV4-2
CDR3 protein: CASSQPVGGLAEAFF
CDR3 DNA: TGTGCCAGCAGCCAACCTGTAGGGGGTTTGGCTGAAGCTTTCTTT

D gene: TRBD2
J gene: TRBJ2-1
clone size: NA
V gene: TRBV11-3
CDR3 protein: CASSPSGAYNEQFF
CDR3 DNA: TGTGCCAGCTCTCCTAGCGGGGCCTACAATGAGCAGTTCTTC

D gene: TRBD1
J gene: TRBJ2-3
clone size: NA
V gene: TRBV4-1
CDR3 protein: CASSGGQGAEDTQYF
CDR3 DNA: TGCGCCAGCAGCGGGGGACAGGGGGCGGAAGATACGCAGTATTTT

D gene: NA
J gene: TRBJ1-1
clone size: NA
V gene: TRBV5-1
CDR3 protein: CASSLDSTNTEAFF
CDR3 DNA: TGCGCCAGCAGCTTGGATAGTACGAACACTGAAGCTTTCTTT

D gene: NA
J gene: TRBJ2-1
clone size: NA
V gene: TRBV7-2
CDR3 protein: CASSLRDSAYNEQFF
CDR3 DNA: TGTGCCAGCAGCTTAAGGGACTCAGCGTACAATGAGCAGTTCTTC

D gene: TRBD2
J gene: TRBJ2-7
clone size: few
V gene: TRBV7-2
CDR3 protein: CASSPRLAGGNEQYF
CDR3 DNA: TGTGCCAGCAGCCCTAGACTAGCGGGAGGGAACGAGCAGTACTTC

D gene: TRBD2
J gene: TRBJ2-7
clone size: once
V gene: TRBV6-6
CDR3 protein: CASSSWGLAGVEQYF
CDR3 DNA: TGTGCCAGCAGTTCGTGGGGACTAGCGGGAGTCGAGCAGTACTTC

D gene: NA
J gene: TRBJ1-1
clone size: NA
V gene: TRBV6-1
CDR3 protein: CALQNQEAEAFF
CDR3 DNA: TGTGCCCTACAAAATCAGGAAGCTGAAGCTTTCTTT

D gene: NA
J gene: TRBJ1-5
clone size: once
V gene: TRBV19
CDR3 protein: CASSLPTSDGGYQPQHF
CDR3 DNA: TGTGCCAGTAGTTTACCGACGTCGGACGGAGGCTATCAGCCCCAGCATTTT

D gene: TRBD1
J gene: TRBJ2-7
clone size: NA
V gene: TRBV5-1
CDR3 protein: CASSQTPGQGEFEQYF
CDR3 DNA: TGCGCCAGCAGCCAGACCCCGGGACAGGGTGAATTCGAGCAGTACTTC

D gene: TRBD2
J gene: TRBJ2-2
clone size: once
V gene: TRBV7-9
CDR3 protein: CASSLSGAGGELFF
CDR3 DNA: TGTGCCAGCAGCTTAAGCGGGGCTGGCGGGGAGCTGTTTTTT

D gene: TRBD2
J gene: TRBJ2-3
clone size: NA
V gene: TRBV30
CDR3 protein: CASSDGGVSDTQYF
CDR3 DNA: TGTGCCTCTTCGGACGGGGGGGTCTCAGATACGCAGTATTTT

D gene: NA
J gene: TRBJ1-5
clone size: few
V gene: TRBV2
CDR3 protein: CASSEISGNQPQHF
CDR3 DNA: TGTGCCAGCAGTGAGATCAGTGGCAATCAGCCCCAGCATTTT

D gene: NA
J gene: TRBJ2-7
clone size: NA
V gene: TRBV7-9
CDR3 protein: CASSLAVGPSSYEQYF
CDR3 DNA: TGTGCCAGCAGCTTAGCAGTGGGCCCGAGCTCCTACGAGCAGTACTTC

D gene: NA
J gene: TRBJ1-2
clone size: NA
V gene: TRBV7-2
CDR3 protein: CASSPGQNYGYTF
CDR3 DNA: TGTGCCAGCAGCCCCGGACAGAACTATGGCTACACCTTC

D gene: NA
J gene: TRBJ2-7
clone size: NA
V gene: TRBV30
CDR3 protein: CAWSGQFGSSYEQYF
CDR3 DNA: TGTGCCTGGAGTGGGCAGTTTGGGAGCTCCTACGAGCAGTACTTC